This T cell receptor beta chain is drawn from a study of T cells in Graves' hyperthyroidism and ophthalmopathy. No ophthalmopathy progression within 18 months constituted stable Graves' hyperthyroidism. For the diagnoses, clinical symptoms, serum thyroxine and TRAb, thyroid ultrasound and orbital computed tomography were used. CDR1 SGHRS and CDR2 YFSETQ come from the germline V gene. There are 14 residues in the CDR3. About this clonotype itself: Its target is unknown. The germline gene is not matched at one end of the junction; a read error may be the cause.

Study results and limitations: The majority of expanded thyroid clonotypes above 0.001 also appeared in blood.

From RNA transcripts, TCR beta CDR3 regions were amplified. Initially, a first-round RT-PCR of the TCR CDR3 employed the HTBI primer set. Each CDR3 protein is one row after TCRdb ran MiXCR on the multiplex PCR reads. The sample contains some 770,000 distinct CDR3 sequences, roughly 15% of which appear only once. This sequence joins TRBV5-1 and TRBJ1-4; D is undetermined. The sequence came from a man aged 18 to 35 with Graves' hyperthyroidism. Sequenced sample: blood. The CDR3 DNA reads as TGCGCCTGCAGCTTGGAGAGGGCTGAAGAAAAACTGTTTTTT. Amino acid sequence: CACSLERAEEKLFF.